The 9 T cell receptor beta chains below all came from one sample that was sequenced in a study of shared clonotypes between healthy human individuals. Sequencing used immunoSEQ multiplex PCR; TCRdb keeps in-frame clones, though not all of them. The sample contains millions of clones, more than 90% of which appear only once. The sequenced material came from naive CD4+ T cells sorted from blood. Subset indicated: CD45RA+ positively selected. All receptors come from a young man in good health.

The chain employs TRBV27 and TRBJ2-2; TRBD2 is a possible D gene (5 bases). Germline V lookup: CDR1 MNHEY, CDR2 SMNVEV (reference sequence). The germline V and J ends were trimmed by 3 bases and 5 bases, with 7 bases remaining between them. There are 13 residues in the CDR3. The CDR3 DNA reads as TGTGCCAGCAGTTTTGGGGAGACCGGGGAGCTGTTTTTT. This codes for CASSFGETGELFF.

The table lists this clone with a count of one. The chain has TRBV15 and TRBJ2-2; TRBD2 matches 7 bases. This CDR3 region has 15 residues. Germline CDR1 LNHNV, CDR2 YYDKDF (reference sequence). Germline trimming cut 5 bases from V and 2 bases from J; bases unmatched to any gene: 5. CDR3 in DNA: TGTGCCACCAGCTCTGGCGGGAGTAACACCGGGGAGCTGTTTTTT. Residues: CATSSGGSNTGELFF.

The chain carries TRBV19 and TRBJ2-5; the match to TRBD2 covers 9 bases. The CDR3 runs 14 residues. Trimming at V came to 0 bases and at J to 7 bases, leaving 3 bases not matched to a gene. Germline lookup yields CDR1 LNHDA and CDR2 SQIVND (reference sequence). DNA for the CDR3: TGTGCCAGTAGTATAGAGGGACTAGCAGGGACCCAGTACTTC. The encoded protein is CASSIEGLAGTQYF.

The chain employs TRBV7-9 and TRBJ2-7, with 8 bases lining up with TRBD1. Germline V gene data show CDR1 as SEHNR and CDR2 as FQNEAQ (reference sequence). This CDR3 spans 17 amino acids. The J segment lost 6 bases and the V segment lost 4 bases, leaving 17 bases of the junction unmatched. The DNA of the CDR3 is TGTGCCAGCAGCTCGTTCCCGACAGGGGAAGCTCGGCGCGAGCAGTACTTC. Its protein product is CASSSFPTGEARREQYF. The whole variable domain, remainder taken from reference TRBV7-9 and TRBJ2-7, is DTGVSQNPRHKITKRGQNVTFRCDPISEHNRLYWYRQTLGQGPEFLTYFQNEAQLEKSRLLSDRFSAERPKGSFSTLEIQRTEQGDSAMYLCASSSFPTGEARREQYFGPGTRLTVT.

This chain uses TRBV19 with TRBJ2-6; perhaps D is TRBD1 or TRBD2 (5 bases each). The CDR3 loop spans 17 amino acids. CDR1 LNHDA and CDR2 SQIVND come from the germline V gene (reference sequence). Trimming shortened V by 8 bases and J by 2 bases, and 19 bases separated the two germline ends. CDR3 region: CASSLGVFKTGANVLTF. In DNA, the CDR3 is TGTGCCAGTTCCCTGGGGGTTTTTAAGACTGGGGCCAACGTCCTGACTTTC.

The chain combines TRBV5-1 with TRBJ1-4; D is perhaps TRBD1 (6 bases). The V gene's germline CDR1 is SGHRS and CDR2 YFSETQ. Trimming removed 4 bases from V and 5 bases from J, with 12 bases in between. This CDR3 has 14 amino acids. Written as DNA, the CDR3 is TGCGCCAGCAGCAAAACAGGGTGGAATGAAAAACTGTTTTTT. Residues: CASSKTGWNEKLFF.

The rearrangement joins TRBV6-1 to TRBJ2-3, with 8 nucleotides matching TRBD2. Losses at the gene ends were 4 bases for V and 1 base for J; bases not matched to a gene: 4. The CDR3 totals 15 residues. The germline V gene has CDR1 MNHNS and CDR2 SASEGT. This CDR3 is CASSVLAVGTDTQYF. The CDR3, as DNA: TGTGCCAGCAGTGTACTAGCGGTAGGCACAGATACGCAGTATTTT.

The chain couples TRBV28 to TRBJ1-5; 7 bases align to TRBD1. CDR1 MDHEN and CDR2 SYDVKM come from the germline V gene. The CDR3 is 16 residues long. With V trimmed by 9 bases and J by 9 bases, 20 bases remained unmatched. CDR3: CASFGVRDSHSGPQHF. CDR3 nucleotides: TGTGCCAGTTTTGGGGTCCGGGACAGTCATTCAGGGCCCCAGCATTTT.

The chain couples TRBV5-6 to TRBJ2-2; D possibly corresponds to TRBD2 (5 bases). Trimming removed 4 bases from V and 1 base from J, with 14 bases in between. Germline values: CDR1 SGHDT, CDR2 YYEEEE. The length of the CDR3 is 16 residues. The CDR3 DNA is TGTGCCAGCAGCCCGAAAGCCCGGGGGAACACCGGGGAGCTGTTTTTT. It encodes CASSPKARGNTGELFF.